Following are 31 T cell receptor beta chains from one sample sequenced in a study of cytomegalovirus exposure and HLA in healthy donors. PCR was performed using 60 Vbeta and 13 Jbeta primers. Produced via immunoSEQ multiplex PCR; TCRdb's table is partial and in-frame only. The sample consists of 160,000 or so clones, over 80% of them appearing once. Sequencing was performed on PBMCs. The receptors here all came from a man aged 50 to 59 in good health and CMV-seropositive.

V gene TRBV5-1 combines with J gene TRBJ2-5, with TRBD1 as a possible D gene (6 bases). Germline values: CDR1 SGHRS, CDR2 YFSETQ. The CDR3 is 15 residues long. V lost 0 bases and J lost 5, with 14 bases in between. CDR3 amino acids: CASSLGWGRDETQYF. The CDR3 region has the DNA TGCGCCAGCAGCTTGGGCTGGGGGCGAGATGAGACCCAGTACTTC.

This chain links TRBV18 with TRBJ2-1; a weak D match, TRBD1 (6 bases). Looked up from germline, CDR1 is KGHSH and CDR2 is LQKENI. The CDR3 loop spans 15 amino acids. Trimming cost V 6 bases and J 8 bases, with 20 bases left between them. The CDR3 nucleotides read TGTGCCAGCTCCCTGACAGGAGGCTTCGGTGATGAGCAGTTCTTC. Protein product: CASSLTGGFGDEQFF.

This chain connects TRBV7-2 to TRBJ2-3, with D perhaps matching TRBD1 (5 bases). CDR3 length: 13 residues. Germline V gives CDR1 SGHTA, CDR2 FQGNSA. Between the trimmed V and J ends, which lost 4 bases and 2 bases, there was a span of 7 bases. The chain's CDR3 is CASSSQVTDTQYF. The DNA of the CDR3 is TGTGCCAGCAGCTCACAGGTCACAGATACGCAGTATTTT.

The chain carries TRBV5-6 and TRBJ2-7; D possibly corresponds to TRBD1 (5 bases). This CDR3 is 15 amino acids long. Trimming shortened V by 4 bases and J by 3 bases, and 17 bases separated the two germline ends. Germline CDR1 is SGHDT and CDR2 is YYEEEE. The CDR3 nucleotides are TGTGCCAGCAGCCCCACTCCTATGACAGACTACGAGCAGTACTTC. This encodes CASSPTPMTDYEQYF.

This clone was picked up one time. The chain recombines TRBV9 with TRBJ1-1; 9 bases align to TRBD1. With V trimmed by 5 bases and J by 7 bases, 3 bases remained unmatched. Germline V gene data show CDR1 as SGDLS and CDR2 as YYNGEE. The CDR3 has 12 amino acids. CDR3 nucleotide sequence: TGTGCCAGCAGAGGGGACAGGGATGAAGCTTTCTTT. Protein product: CASRGDRDEAFF.

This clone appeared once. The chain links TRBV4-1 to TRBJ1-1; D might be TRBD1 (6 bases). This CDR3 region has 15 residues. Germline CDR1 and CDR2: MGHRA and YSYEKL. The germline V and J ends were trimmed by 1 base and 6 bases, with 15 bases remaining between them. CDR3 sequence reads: CASSQGREGGSEAFF. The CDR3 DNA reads TGCGCCAGCAGCCAAGGTCGGGAGGGGGGCTCTGAAGCTTTCTTT.

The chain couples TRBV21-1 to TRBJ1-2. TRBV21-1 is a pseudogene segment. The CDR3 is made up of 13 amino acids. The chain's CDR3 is CASSKIGGSGYTF. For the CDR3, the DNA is TGTGCCAGCAGCAAAATTGGAGGTTCGGGCTACACCTTC.

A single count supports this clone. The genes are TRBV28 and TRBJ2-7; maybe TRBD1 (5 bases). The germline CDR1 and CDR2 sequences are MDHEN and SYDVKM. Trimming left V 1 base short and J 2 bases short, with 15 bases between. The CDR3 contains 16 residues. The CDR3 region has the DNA TGTGCCAGCAGTTTATCCCTCCAAACAGGAACCTACGAGCAGTACTTC. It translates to CASSLSLQTGTYEQYF.

CDR3 region: CASSPHGGGADTQYF. The CDR3 nucleotides read TGTGCCAGCAGCCCACACGGAGGGGGCGCAGATACGCAGTATTTT. The chain has TRBV7-3 and TRBJ2-3, with D possibly matching TRBD1 (7 bases). Per the germline V gene, CDR1 is SGHTA and CDR2 is FQGTGA. V shed 5 bases and J shed 4 bases, with 16 bases lying between them. This CDR3 region has 15 residues.

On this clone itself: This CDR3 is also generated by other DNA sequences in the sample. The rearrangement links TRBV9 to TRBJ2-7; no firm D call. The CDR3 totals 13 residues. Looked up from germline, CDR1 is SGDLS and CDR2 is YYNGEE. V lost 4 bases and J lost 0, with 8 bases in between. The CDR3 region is CASSPPSSYEQYF. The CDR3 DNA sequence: TGTGCCAGCAGCCCCCCTTCCTCCTACGAGCAGTACTTC.

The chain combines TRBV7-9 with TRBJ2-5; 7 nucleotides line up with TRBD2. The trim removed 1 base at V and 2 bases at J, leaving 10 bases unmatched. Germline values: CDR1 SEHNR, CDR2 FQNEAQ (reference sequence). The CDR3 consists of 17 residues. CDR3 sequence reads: CASSLGGGPPIQETQYF. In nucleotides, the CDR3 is TGTGCCAGCAGCTTAGGGGGAGGGCCTCCGATTCAAGAGACCCAGTACTTC.

CDR3 region: CASSLSTSGSSTDTQYF. The CDR3 DNA is TGCGCCAGCAGCCTCTCTACTAGCGGGAGTTCTACAGATACGCAGTATTTT. V gene TRBV5-1 combines with J gene TRBJ2-3; TRBD2 agrees at 11 bases. The junction had 10 bases not matched to a gene; V was cut back by 4 bases and J by 3 bases. Germline V gene sequence: CDR1 SGHRS, CDR2 YFSETQ. The CDR3 is 17 residues long.

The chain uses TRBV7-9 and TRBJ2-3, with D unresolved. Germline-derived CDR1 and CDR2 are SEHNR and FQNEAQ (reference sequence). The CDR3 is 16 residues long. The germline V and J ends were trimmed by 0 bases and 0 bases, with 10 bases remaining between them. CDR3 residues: CASSLALQLSTDTQYF. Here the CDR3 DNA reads TGTGCCAGCAGCTTAGCTCTACAGCTGAGCACAGATACGCAGTATTTT.

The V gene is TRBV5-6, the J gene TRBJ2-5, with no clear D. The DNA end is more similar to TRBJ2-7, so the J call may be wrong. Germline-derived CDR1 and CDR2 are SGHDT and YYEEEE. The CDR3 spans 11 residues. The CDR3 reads CASSFRHEQYF. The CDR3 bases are TGTGCCAGCAGCTTTCGTCACGAGCAGTACTTC.

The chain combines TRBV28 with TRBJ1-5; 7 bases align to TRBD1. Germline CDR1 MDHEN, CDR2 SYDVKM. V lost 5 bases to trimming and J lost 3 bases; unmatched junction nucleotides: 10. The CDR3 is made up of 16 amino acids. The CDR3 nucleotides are TGTGCCAGCAGTCTCGCCCCAGGGGGAAACAATCAGCCCCAGCATTTT. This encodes CASSLAPGGNNQPQHF.

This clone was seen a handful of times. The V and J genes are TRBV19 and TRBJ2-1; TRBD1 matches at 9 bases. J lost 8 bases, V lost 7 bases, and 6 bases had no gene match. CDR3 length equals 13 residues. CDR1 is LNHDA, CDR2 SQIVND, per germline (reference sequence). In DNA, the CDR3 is TGTGCCAGTACCACCGACAGGGGGGATGAGCAGTTCTTC. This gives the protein CASTTDRGDEQFF.

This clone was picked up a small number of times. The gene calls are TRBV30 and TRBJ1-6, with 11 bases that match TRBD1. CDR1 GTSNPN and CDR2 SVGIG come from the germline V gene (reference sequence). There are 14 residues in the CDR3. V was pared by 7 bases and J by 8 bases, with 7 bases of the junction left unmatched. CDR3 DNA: TGTGCCTCGTCCCCGGGACAGGGGGATTCACCCCTCCACTTT. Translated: CASSPGQGDSPLHF.

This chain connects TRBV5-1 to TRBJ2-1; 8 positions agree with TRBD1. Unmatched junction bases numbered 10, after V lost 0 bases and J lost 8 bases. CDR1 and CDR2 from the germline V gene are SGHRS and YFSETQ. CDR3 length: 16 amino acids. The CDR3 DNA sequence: TGCGCCAGCAGCTTGGCCAGGGCAGGGGGCCGGGATGAGCAGTTCTTC. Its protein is CASSLARAGGRDEQFF.

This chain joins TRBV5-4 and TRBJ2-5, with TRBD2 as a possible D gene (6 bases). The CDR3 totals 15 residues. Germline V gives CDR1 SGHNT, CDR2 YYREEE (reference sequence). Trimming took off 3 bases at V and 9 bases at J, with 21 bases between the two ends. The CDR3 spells CASSSGLSTPQAQYF. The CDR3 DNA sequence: TGTGCCAGCAGCTCGGGACTTTCTACCCCCCAGGCCCAGTACTTC.

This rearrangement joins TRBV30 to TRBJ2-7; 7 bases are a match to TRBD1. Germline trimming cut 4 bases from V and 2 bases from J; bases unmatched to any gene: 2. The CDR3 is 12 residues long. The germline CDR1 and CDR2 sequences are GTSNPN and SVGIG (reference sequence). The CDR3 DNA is TGTGCCTGGACAGGGGGTACCTACGAGCAGTACTTC. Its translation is CAWTGGTYEQYF.

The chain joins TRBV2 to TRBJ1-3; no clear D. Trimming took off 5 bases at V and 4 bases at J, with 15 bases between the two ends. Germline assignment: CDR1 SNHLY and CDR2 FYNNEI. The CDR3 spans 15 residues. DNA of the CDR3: TGTGCCAGCAGTTTCCGCCCAGTGGGCGGAAACACCATATATTTT. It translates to CASSFRPVGGNTIYF.

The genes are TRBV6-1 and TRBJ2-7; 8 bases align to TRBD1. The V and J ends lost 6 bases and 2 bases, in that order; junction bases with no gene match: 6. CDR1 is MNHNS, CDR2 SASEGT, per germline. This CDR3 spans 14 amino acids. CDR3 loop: CASRKDRATYEQYF. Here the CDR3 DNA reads TGTGCCAGCAGGAAGGACAGGGCCACCTACGAGCAGTACTTC.

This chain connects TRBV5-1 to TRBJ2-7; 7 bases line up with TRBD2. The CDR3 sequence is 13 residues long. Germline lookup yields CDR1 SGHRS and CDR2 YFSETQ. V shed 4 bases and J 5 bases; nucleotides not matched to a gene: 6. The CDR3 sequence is CASSVPGTNEQYF. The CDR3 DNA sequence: TGCGCCAGCAGCGTACCCGGGACTAACGAGCAGTACTTC.

For the CDR3, the DNA is TGCGCCAGCAGGCCGAGGGGACTAGTGAAAGAGACCCAGTACTTC. Its translation is CASRPRGLVKETQYF. This chain links TRBV5-1 with TRBJ2-5, with 8 nucleotides matching TRBD2. V shed 5 bases and J 3 bases; nucleotides not matched to a gene: 9. Looked up from germline, CDR1 is SGHRS and CDR2 is YFSETQ. There are 15 residues in the CDR3.

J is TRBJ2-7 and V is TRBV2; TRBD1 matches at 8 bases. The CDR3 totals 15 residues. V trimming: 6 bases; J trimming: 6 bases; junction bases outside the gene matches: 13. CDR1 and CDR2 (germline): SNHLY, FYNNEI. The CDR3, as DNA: TGTGCCAGCAGGAGGACAGGGTCCGCCTCTCGCGAGCAGTACTTC. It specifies CASRRTGSASREQYF.

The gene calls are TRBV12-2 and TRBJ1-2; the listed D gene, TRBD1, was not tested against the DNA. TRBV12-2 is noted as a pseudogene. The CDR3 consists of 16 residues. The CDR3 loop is CASRLIGPGQYYGYTF. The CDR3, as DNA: TGTGCAAGTCGCTTAATCGGCCCCGGACAGTACTATGGCTACACCTTC.

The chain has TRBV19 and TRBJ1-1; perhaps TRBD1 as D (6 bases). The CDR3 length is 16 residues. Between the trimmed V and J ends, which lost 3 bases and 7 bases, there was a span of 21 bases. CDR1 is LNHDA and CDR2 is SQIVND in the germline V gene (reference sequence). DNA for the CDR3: TGTGCCAGTAGTATTACAGGGAAACGGGGAAGTTATGAAGCTTTCTTT. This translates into CASSITGKRGSYEAFF.

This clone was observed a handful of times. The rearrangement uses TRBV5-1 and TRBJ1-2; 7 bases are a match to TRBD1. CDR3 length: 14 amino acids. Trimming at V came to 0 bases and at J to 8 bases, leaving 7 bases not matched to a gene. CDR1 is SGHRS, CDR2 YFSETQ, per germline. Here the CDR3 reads CASSLGYTGDGYTF. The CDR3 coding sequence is TGCGCCAGCAGCTTGGGCTACACAGGGGACGGCTACACCTTC.

CDR3 amino acids: CASSLSPGRNQPQHF. The CDR3 nucleotides are TGTGCCAGCAGCTTATCCCCAGGGCGCAATCAGCCCCAGCATTTT. The chain carries TRBV7-8 and TRBJ1-5; maybe TRBD1 (5 bases). This CDR3 region has 15 residues. The germline V and J ends were trimmed by 2 bases and 2 bases, with 10 bases remaining between them. Germline V CDR1 and CDR2: SGHVS, FQNEAQ.

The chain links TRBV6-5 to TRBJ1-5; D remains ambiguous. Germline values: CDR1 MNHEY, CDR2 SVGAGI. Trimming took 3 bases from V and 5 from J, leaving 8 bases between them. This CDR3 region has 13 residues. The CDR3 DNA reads TGTGCCAGCAGTTATACAGCCTATCAGCCCCAGCATTTT. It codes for CASSYTAYQPQHF.

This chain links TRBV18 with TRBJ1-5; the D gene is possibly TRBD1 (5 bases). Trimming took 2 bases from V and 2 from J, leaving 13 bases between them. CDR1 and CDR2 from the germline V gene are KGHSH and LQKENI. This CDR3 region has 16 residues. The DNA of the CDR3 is TGTGCCAGCTCACCATACGGGGGGAAGGGCAATCAGCCCCAGCATTTT. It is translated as CASSPYGGKGNQPQHF.